The 5 T cell receptor beta chains reported below all come from one sample, sequenced in a study of cytomegalovirus exposure and HLA in healthy donors. The study ran its PCR with 60 Vbeta and 13 Jbeta primers. Here immunoSEQ multiplex PCR was the method, and the copy in TCRdb shows in-frame clones only, minus some. The sample lists 150,000 to 250,000 clones, roughly 85% occurring once. Sequencing input: PBMCs. Receptors were obtained from a woman aged 25 to 45 in good health and CMV-seropositive.

The genes are TRBV7-2 and TRBJ2-7, with 9 bases lining up with TRBD2. Unmatched junction bases numbered 17, after V lost 5 bases and J lost 0 bases. There are 19 residues in the CDR3. CDR1 is SGHTA, CDR2 FQGNSA, per germline. The CDR3 DNA reads as TGTGCCAGCAGCCCCCGGGGAGCGGGGGGCGCATTCTCCTCCTACGAGCAGTACTTC. It specifies CASSPRGAGGAFSSYEQYF.

This rearrangement joins TRBV29-1 to TRBJ1-4; D gene uncertain. Trimming cost V 6 bases and J 2 bases, with 13 bases left between them. The CDR3 has 14 residues. Germline loops: CDR1 SQVTM, CDR2 ANQGSEA. DNA of the CDR3: TGCAGCGTCCAACGAGGGTGGACTAATGAAAAACTGTTTTTT. Protein: CSVQRGWTNEKLFF.

This chain connects TRBV20-1 to TRBJ1-2, with no clear D. This CDR3 spans 10 amino acids. Trimming took 4 bases from V and 10 from J, leaving 10 bases between them. Germline lookup yields CDR1 DFQATT and CDR2 SNEGSKA (reference sequence). In DNA form, the CDR3 reads TGCAGTGCTAATGCGGGCTCCTACACCTTC. It is translated as CSANAGSYTF.

Concerning this clone: This specimen includes other DNA sequences encoding the same CDR3. The genes are TRBV27 and TRBJ1-2; maybe TRBD1 (5 bases). Trimming removed 6 bases from V and 3 bases from J, with 17 bases in between. The CDR3 consists of 15 residues. Looked up from germline, CDR1 is MNHEY and CDR2 is SMNVEV (reference sequence). For the CDR3, the DNA is TGTGCCAGCAGCCTCCGGGCGGGGCTTGACTATGGCTACACCTTC. Amino acids: CASSLRAGLDYGYTF.

V is TRBV5-4 and J is TRBJ2-7; TRBD1 might be the D (5 bases). Germline loops: CDR1 SGHNT, CDR2 YYREEE (reference sequence). V lost 1 base, J lost 0 bases, and 11 bases lay in between. The CDR3 runs 15 residues. In DNA form, the CDR3 reads TGTGCCAGCAGCTTGACAGGCTACAACTCCTACGAGCAGTACTTC. This sequence encodes CASSLTGYNSYEQYF. Drawing the rest from reference TRBV5-4 and TRBJ2-7, the complete variable domain is ETGVTQSPTHLIKTRGQQVTLRCSSQSGHNTVSWYQQALGQGPQFIFQYYREEENGRGNFPPRFSGLQFPNYSSELNVNALELDDSALYLCASSLTGYNSYEQYFGPGTRLTVT.